This T cell receptor beta chain was retrieved from a study of beta chain features in type 1 diabetes. Findings of the study overall: More deletions and fewer insertions at VDJ junctions were seen in type 1 diabetes patients.

This clone has more than one count but fewer than ten. The antigen remains undetermined. Germline lookup yields CDR1 KGHSH and CDR2 LQKENI. CDR3 length equals 16 residues. After removal of 0 bases from V and 1 base from J, the junction contained 4 bases not matched to a gene. Expressed TCRB transcripts were sequenced because the isolated RNA had all been reverse transcribed beforehand. The repertoire was sequenced with immunoSEQ multiplex PCR; TCRdb's copy has only in-frame clones and lacks some. The data contain 120,000 to 150,000 clones, roughly 9.7% of them singletons. Sequences were obtained from central memory CD4+ T cells from blood. J is TRBJ2-3 and V is TRBV18, with TRBD2 matching over 7 bases. This receptor was obtained from a middle-aged woman in good health. The CDR3 protein is CASSPPTRGGTDTQYF. CDR3 coding DNA: TGTGCCAGCTCACCACCGACCCGGGGGGGCACAGATACGCAGTATTTT.